These 8 T cell receptor beta chains share one sample of origin, sequenced in a study of cytomegalovirus exposure and HLA in healthy donors. The assay was immunoSEQ multiplex PCR, and TCRdb's table has in-frame clones only and misses some. This table has about 180,000 clones, approximately 87% appearing once. Sequenced: PBMCs. The receptors were sampled from a woman under 40 in good health and CMV-seronegative.

V is TRBV7-9 and J is TRBJ1-1; D is uncertain. V was pared by 5 bases and J by 4 bases, with 14 bases between. The CDR3 consists of 14 residues. CDR1 and CDR2 (germline): SEHNR, FQNEAQ (reference sequence). The DNA for the CDR3 is TGTGCCAGCAGCCAGGAGGACCGGTTCACTGAAGCTTTCTTT. It encodes CASSQEDRFTEAFF.

The chain joins TRBV19 to TRBJ2-3, with 13 bases that match TRBD2. This CDR3 region has 17 residues. With 4 bases clipped from V and 5 bases from J, the junction kept 9 bases outside the gene matches. Germline lookup yields CDR1 LNHDA and CDR2 SQIVND (reference sequence). The CDR3, as DNA: TGTGCCAGTAGTACCACTAGCGGGGGGGCCCTGAGAGATACGCAGTATTTT. This gives the protein CASSTTSGGALRDTQYF.

This clone was seen just once. The V gene is TRBV7-8, the J gene TRBJ2-1; 10 bases align to TRBD2. The CDR3 contains 14 residues. CDR1 is SGHVS, CDR2 FQNEAQ, per germline. Losses at the gene ends were 5 bases for V and 5 bases for J; bases not matched to a gene: 3. In DNA, the CDR3 is TGTGCCAGCAGCCCACTAGCGGGGCACAATGAGCAGTTCTTC. Protein sequence: CASSPLAGHNEQFF. The entire variable domain, with the rest obtained from reference TRBV7-8 and TRBJ2-1, is as follows: GAGVSQSPRYKVAKRGQDVALRCDPISGHVSLFWYQQALGQGPEFLTYFQNEAQLDKSGLPSDRFFAERPEGSVSTLKIQRTQQEDSAVYLCASSPLAGHNEQFFGPGTRLTVL.

The chain employs TRBV27 and TRBJ2-1; TRBD1 matches 10 bases. V lost 5 bases, J lost 4 bases, and 29 bases stayed unmatched. The CDR3 has 23 residues. Germline V CDR1 and CDR2: MNHEY, SMNVEV (reference sequence). The CDR3 here is CASSLRGTGDNWLLSSVYNEQFF. The CDR3 region has the DNA TGTGCCAGCAGTCTTAGGGGGACAGGGGACAACTGGCTCCTCTCCTCAGTTTACAATGAGCAGTTCTTC.

Here the CDR3 reads CASSSTTQGENYGYTF. Written as DNA, the CDR3 is TGTGCCAGCAGTTCCACCACACAGGGCGAGAACTATGGCTACACCTTC. This sequence joins TRBV6-6 and TRBJ1-2, with D tentatively TRBD1 (6 bases). The CDR3 extends over 16 amino acids. V was pared by 4 bases and J by 2 bases, with 17 bases between. The germline V gene encodes CDR1 MNHNY and CDR2 SVGAGI (reference sequence).

The chain uses TRBV7-2 and TRBJ2-6; no clear D gene. The CDR3 loop spans 15 amino acids. CDR1 and CDR2 from the germline V gene are SGHTA and FQGNSA. V dropped 1 base and J dropped 3 bases, with 7 bases sitting between them. The CDR3 is CASSLGEFGANVLTF. Here the CDR3 DNA reads TGTGCCAGCAGCTTAGGAGAATTTGGGGCCAACGTCCTGACTTTC.

This chain uses TRBV2 with TRBJ1-1; D uncertain. This CDR3 is built from 13 residues. CDR1 SNHLY and CDR2 FYNNEI come from the germline V gene. Trimming took 3 bases from V and 6 from J, leaving 11 bases between them. The CDR3 loop is CASSDSRFAEAFF. For the CDR3, the DNA is TGTGCCAGCAGTGATTCCCGGTTCGCTGAAGCTTTCTTT.

The chain recombines TRBV13 with TRBJ2-5; 9 bases match TRBD1. V lost 4 bases, J lost 1 base, and 1 base stayed unmatched. The germline CDR1 and CDR2 sequences are PRHDT and FYEKMQ (reference sequence). CDR3 size: 14 residues. CDR3 coding DNA: TGTGCCAGCAGCTACAGGGGGCTCCAAGAGACCCAGTACTTC. Its translation: CASSYRGLQETQYF.